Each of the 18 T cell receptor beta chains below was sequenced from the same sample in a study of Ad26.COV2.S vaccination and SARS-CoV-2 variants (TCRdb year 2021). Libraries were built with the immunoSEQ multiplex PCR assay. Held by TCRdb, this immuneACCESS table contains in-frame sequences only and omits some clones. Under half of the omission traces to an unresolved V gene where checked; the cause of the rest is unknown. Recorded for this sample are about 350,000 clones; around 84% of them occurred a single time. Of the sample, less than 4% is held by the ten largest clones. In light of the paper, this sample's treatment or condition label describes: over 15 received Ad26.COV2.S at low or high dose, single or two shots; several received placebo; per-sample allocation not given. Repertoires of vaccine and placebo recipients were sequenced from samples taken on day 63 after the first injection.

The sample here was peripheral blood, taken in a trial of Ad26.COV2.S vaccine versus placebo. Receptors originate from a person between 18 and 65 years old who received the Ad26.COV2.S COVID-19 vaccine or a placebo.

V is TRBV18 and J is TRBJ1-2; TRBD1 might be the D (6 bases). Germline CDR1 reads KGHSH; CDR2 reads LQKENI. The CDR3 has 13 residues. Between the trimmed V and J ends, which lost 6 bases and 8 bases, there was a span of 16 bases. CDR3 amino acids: CASSYRAGEGYTF. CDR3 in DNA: TGTGCCAGCTCTTACAGGGCGGGGGAAGGCTACACCTTC.

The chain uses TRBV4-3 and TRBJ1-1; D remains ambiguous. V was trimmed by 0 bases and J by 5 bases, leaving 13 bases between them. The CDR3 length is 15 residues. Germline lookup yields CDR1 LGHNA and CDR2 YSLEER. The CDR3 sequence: CASSQDPPAGTEAFF. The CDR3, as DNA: TGCGCCAGCAGCCAAGATCCTCCGGCGGGGACTGAAGCTTTCTTT.

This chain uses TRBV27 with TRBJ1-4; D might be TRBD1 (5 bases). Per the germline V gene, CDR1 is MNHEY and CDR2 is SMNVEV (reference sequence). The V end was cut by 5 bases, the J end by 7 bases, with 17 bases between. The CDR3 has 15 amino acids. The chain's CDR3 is CASSPRLRGTEKLFF. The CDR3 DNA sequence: TGTGCCAGCAGTCCCCGCCTGAGGGGAACTGAAAAACTGTTTTTT.

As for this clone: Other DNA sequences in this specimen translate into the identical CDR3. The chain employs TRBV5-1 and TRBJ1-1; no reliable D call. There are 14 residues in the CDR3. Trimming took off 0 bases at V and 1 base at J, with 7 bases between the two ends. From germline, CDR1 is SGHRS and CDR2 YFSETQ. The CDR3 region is CASSLESGNTEAFF. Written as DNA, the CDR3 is TGCGCCAGCAGCTTGGAGTCGGGGAACACTGAAGCTTTCTTT.

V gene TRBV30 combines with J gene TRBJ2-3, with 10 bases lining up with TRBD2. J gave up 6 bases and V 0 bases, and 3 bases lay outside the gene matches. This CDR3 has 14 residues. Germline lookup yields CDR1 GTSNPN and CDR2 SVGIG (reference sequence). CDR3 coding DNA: TGTGCCTGGAGTGTACTAGCGGGAAAGGATACGCAGTATTTT. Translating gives CAWSVLAGKDTQYF.

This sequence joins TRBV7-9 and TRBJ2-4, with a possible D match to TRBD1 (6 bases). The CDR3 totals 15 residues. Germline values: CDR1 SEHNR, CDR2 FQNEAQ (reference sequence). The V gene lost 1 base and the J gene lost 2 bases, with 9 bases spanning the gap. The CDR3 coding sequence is TGTGCCAGCAGCTTAGTGGGGGCGTCCAAAAACATTCAGTACTTC. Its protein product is CASSLVGASKNIQYF.

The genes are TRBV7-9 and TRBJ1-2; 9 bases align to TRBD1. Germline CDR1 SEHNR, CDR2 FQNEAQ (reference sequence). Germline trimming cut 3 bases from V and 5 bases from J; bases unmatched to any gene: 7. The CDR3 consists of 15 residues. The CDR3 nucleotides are TGTGCCAGCAGCTTGACAGGGGGAACGGAATATGGCTACACCTTC. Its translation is CASSLTGGTEYGYTF.

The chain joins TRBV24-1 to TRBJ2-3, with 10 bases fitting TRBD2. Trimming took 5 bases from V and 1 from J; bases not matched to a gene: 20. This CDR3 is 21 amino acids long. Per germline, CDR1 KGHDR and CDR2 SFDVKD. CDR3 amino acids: CATSAGSSSGSGGRGTDTQYF. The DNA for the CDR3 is TGTGCCACCAGTGCTGGATCTTCTAGCGGGAGCGGGGGTCGGGGCACAGATACGCAGTATTTT.

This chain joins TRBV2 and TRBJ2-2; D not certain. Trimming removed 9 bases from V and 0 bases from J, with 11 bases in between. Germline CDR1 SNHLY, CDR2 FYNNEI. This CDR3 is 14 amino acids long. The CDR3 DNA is TGTGCCAGAAAAAGGGCAACGAACACCGGGGAGCTGTTTTTT. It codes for CARKRATNTGELFF.

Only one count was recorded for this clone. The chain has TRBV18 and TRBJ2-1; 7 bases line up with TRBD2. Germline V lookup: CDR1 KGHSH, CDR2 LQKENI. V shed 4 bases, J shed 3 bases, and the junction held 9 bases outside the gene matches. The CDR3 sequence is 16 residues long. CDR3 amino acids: CASSLQNPSGYNEQFF. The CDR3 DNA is TGTGCCAGCTCACTACAAAATCCTAGCGGCTACAATGAGCAGTTCTTC.

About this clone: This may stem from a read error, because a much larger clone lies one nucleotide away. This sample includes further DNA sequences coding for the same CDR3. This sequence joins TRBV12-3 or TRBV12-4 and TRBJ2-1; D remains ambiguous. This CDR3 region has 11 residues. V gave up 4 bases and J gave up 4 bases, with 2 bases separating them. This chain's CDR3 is CASSSYNEQFF. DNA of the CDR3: TGTGCCAGCAGTTCATACAATGAGCAGTTCTTC.

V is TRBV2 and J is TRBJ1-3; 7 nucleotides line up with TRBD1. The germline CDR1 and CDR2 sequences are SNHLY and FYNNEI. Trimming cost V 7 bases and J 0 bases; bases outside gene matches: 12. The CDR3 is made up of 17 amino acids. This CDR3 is CASNGDRVELSGNTIYF. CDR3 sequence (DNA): TGTGCCAGCAACGGAGACAGGGTAGAACTCTCTGGAAACACCATATATTTT. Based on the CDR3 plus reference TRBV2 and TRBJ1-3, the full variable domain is EPEVTQTPSHQVTQMGQEVILRCVPISNHLYFYWYRQILGQKVEFLVSFYNNEISEKSEIFDDQFSVERPDGSNFTLKIRSTKLEDSAMYFCASNGDRVELSGNTIYFGEGSWLTVV.

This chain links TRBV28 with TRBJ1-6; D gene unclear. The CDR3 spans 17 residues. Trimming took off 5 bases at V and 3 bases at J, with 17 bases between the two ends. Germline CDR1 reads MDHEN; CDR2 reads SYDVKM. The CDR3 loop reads CASSPPTGFSYNSPLHF. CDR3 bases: TGTGCCAGCAGTCCCCCGACGGGCTTTAGCTATAATTCACCCCTCCACTTT.

The CDR3, as DNA: TGTGCCAGCAGCTTGGTTTCCCCGGGAGACACAGATACGCAGTATTTT. Translating gives CASSLVSPGDTDTQYF. This rearrangement joins TRBV5-8 to TRBJ2-3, with D maybe TRBD2 (6 bases). Trimming cost V 0 bases and J 2 bases, with 13 bases left between them. Germline CDR1 reads SGHTS; CDR2 reads YDEGEE. This CDR3 comprises 16 residues.

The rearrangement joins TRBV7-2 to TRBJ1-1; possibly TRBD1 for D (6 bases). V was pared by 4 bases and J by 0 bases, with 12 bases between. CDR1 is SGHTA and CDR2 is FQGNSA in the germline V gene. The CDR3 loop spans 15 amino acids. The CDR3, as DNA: TGTGCCAGCAGCTCGTCGGGACACTTGAACACTGAAGCTTTCTTT. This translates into CASSSSGHLNTEAFF.

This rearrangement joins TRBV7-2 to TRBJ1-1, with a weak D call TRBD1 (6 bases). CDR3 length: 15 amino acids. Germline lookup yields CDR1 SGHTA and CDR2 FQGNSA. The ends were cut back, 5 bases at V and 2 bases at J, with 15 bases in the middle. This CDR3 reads CASSIIRGGNTEAFF. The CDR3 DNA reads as TGTGCCAGCAGCATAATCAGGGGAGGCAACACTGAAGCTTTCTTT.

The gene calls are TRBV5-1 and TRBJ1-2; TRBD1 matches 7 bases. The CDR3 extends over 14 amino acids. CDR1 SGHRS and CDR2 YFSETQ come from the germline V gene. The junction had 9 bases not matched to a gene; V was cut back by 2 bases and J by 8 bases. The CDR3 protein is CASSFGGGGSGYTF. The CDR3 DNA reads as TGCGCCAGCAGCTTTGGAGGGGGCGGTAGCGGCTACACCTTC.

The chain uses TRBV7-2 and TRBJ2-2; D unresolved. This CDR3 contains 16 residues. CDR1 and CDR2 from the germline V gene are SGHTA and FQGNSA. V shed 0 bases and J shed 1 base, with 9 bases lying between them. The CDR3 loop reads CASSLAPGGNTGELFF. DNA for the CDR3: TGTGCCAGCAGCTTAGCGCCGGGCGGGAACACCGGGGAGCTGTTTTTT.